The 23 T cell receptor beta chains presented below share a single source sample, sequenced in a study of response to subunit inactivated influenza vaccine. TCRdb re-called the RT-PCR reads with MiXCR, one entry per CDR3 protein. The sample lists hundreds of thousands of distinct CDR3 sequences; over 11% were seen once. The specimen was PBMCs from blood, collected approximately 15 days before vaccination. All receptors derive from a man aged 50-59 years who received an inactivated influenza vaccine.

This chain connects TRBV29-1 to TRBJ2-3, with TRBD2 matching 7 bases. The V segment lost 4 bases and the J segment 6 bases; nucleotides outside the gene matches: 4. Germline CDR1 SQVTM, CDR2 ANQGSEA. This CDR3 is 12 amino acids long. This CDR3 reads CSVADGGDTQYF. For the CDR3, the DNA is TGCAGCGTTGCGGACGGGGGGGATACGCAGTATTTT.

Only a few counts were recorded for this clonotype. J is TRBJ2-1 and V is TRBV4-3; 12 bases align to TRBD2. Germline CDR1 and CDR2: LGHNA and YSLEER. This CDR3 spans 19 amino acids. V lost 0 bases, J lost 6 bases, and 12 bases stayed unmatched. The chain's CDR3 is CASSQDSASGRATPNEQFF. The CDR3, as DNA: TGCGCCAGCAGCCAAGATTCTGCTAGCGGGAGGGCTACGCCCAATGAGCAGTTCTTC.

The rearrangement joins TRBV10-3 to TRBJ2-2; D is unresolved. The germline V and J ends were trimmed by 8 bases and 1 base, with 8 bases remaining between them. This CDR3 is 13 amino acids long. The germline gives CDR1 ENHRY, CDR2 SYGVKD. The CDR3, as DNA: TGTGCCATCCAGGAATGGAACACCGGGGAGCTGTTTTTT. Translated: CAIQEWNTGELFF.

This clonotype came up a few times. The rearrangement links TRBV4-3 to TRBJ2-1; 12 bases align to TRBD2. Germline assignment: CDR1 LGHNA and CDR2 YSLEER. This CDR3 spans 16 amino acids. J was trimmed by 7 bases and V by 0 bases; bases with no gene match: 4. The CDR3: CASSQETSGSWNEQFF. The CDR3 DNA sequence: TGCGCCAGCAGCCAAGAGACTAGCGGGAGTTGGAATGAGCAGTTCTTC.

As regards this clonotype: One base away lies a much larger clone, so this may be a sequencing read error. The rearrangement joins TRBV5-6 to TRBJ1-1; tentative D call: TRBD1 (6 bases). V lost 6 bases, J lost 3 bases, and 12 bases lay in between. Germline CDR1 and CDR2: SGHDT and YYEEEE. The CDR3 consists of 13 residues. The CDR3 loop is CASTDRLYTEAFF. The DNA for the CDR3 is TGTGCCAGCACCGACAGGCTGTACACTGAAGCTTTCTTT.

This chain connects TRBV7-9 to TRBJ2-1; unclear D gene. Germline V gives CDR1 SEHNR, CDR2 FQNEAQ (reference sequence). V lost 5 bases and J 5 bases, leaving 10 bases between the germline ends. The CDR3 extends over 13 amino acids. CDR3 region: CASSRGRDNEQFF. The CDR3, as DNA: TGTGCCAGCAGCCGCGGACGGGACAATGAGCAGTTCTTC.

There are a few counts of this clonotype. The V and J genes are TRBV4-2 and TRBJ2-3, with 7 bases that match TRBD1. Germline CDR1 reads LGHNA; CDR2 reads YNFKEQ. The CDR3 extends over 17 amino acids. With V trimmed by 0 bases and J by 4 bases, 10 bases remained unmatched. Here the CDR3 DNA reads TGTGCCAGCAGCCAAGACTCGACAGGGTGGATCGCAGATACGCAGTATTTT. As protein: CASSQDSTGWIADTQYF.

This clonotype was found once. This chain connects TRBV13 to TRBJ2-1, with D possibly matching TRBD2 (5 bases). Germline lookup yields CDR1 PRHDT and CDR2 FYEKMQ (reference sequence). CDR3 length equals 15 residues. V was clipped by 5 bases and J by 5 bases, with 16 bases between them. The CDR3 region has the DNA TGTGCCAGCAGCGCACTAGTTCTTCCCCACAATGAGCAGTTCTTC. It codes for CASSALVLPHNEQFF.

This clonotype came up a few times. The chain is built from TRBV7-8 and TRBJ2-1, with no clear D. This CDR3 region has 14 residues. Germline V gives CDR1 SGHVS, CDR2 FQNEAQ. V was pared by 0 bases and J by 5 bases, with 8 bases between. CDR3 loop: CASSLAPANNEQFF. The DNA for the CDR3 is TGTGCCAGCAGCTTAGCCCCCGCAAACAATGAGCAGTTCTTC.

This clonotype was counted only a few times. CDR3 region: CASSLVVGHSSYEQYF. CDR3 nucleotides: TGCGCCAGCAGCTTGGTCGTCGGTCACAGCTCCTACGAGCAGTACTTC. The chain has TRBV5-1 and TRBJ2-7; D remains unclear. Between the trimmed V and J ends, which lost 0 bases and 0 bases, there was a span of 13 bases. Germline assignment: CDR1 SGHRS and CDR2 YFSETQ. The CDR3 is 16 amino acids. Variable domain in full (rest from reference TRBV5-1 and TRBJ2-7): KAGVTQTPRYLIKTRGQQVTLSCSPISGHRSVSWYQQTPGQGLQFLFEYFSETQRNKGNFPGRFSGRQFSNSRSEMNVSTLELGDSALYLCASSLVVGHSSYEQYFGPGTRLTVT.

In this sample, this clonotype turned up a few times. V is TRBV19 and J is TRBJ2-2; 9 nucleotides agree with TRBD2. This CDR3 region has 18 residues. Per the germline V gene, CDR1 is LNHDA and CDR2 is SQIVND (reference sequence). V lost 6 bases and J lost 0; bases outside the gene matches: 11. CDR3 sequence: CASSQGLALVANTGELFF. In DNA form, the CDR3 reads TGTGCCAGTAGCCAGGGACTAGCCCTCGTCGCGAACACCGGGGAGCTGTTTTTT.

This clonotype was seen at least ten times. The rearrangement uses TRBV28 and TRBJ1-1; 7 positions match TRBD1. CDR1 MDHEN and CDR2 SYDVKM come from the germline V gene. V lost 5 bases to trimming and J lost 6 bases; unmatched junction nucleotides: 6. The CDR3 runs to 13 residues. The CDR3 coding sequence is TGTGCCAGCAGTCCACCGGGACAGCCTGAAGCTTTCTTT. This gives the protein CASSPPGQPEAFF.

The chain has TRBV27 and TRBJ2-7; possible D gene TRBD2, 7 bases. The germline V and J ends were trimmed by 6 bases and 3 bases, with 21 bases remaining between them. The germline gives CDR1 MNHEY, CDR2 SMNVEV (reference sequence). This CDR3 spans 16 amino acids. CDR3 sequence reads: CASSALGLGGVYEQYF. CDR3 bases: TGTGCCAGCAGCGCCCTCGGACTAGGGGGGGTCTACGAGCAGTACTTC.

The table lists this clonotype with many counts. The chain couples TRBV5-5 to TRBJ2-1; 8 bases map to TRBD1. Germline V gene sequence: CDR1 SGHKS, CDR2 YYEKEE (reference sequence). V was clipped by 4 bases and J by 5 bases; unmatched bases: 8. The CDR3 loop spans 15 amino acids. Written as DNA, the CDR3 is TGTGCCAGCAGCCGAGAGTGGACAGGGCACAATGAGCAGTTCTTC. Protein product: CASSREWTGHNEQFF.

The sample holds many counts of this clonotype. The rearrangement uses TRBV20-1 and TRBJ2-2; D uncertain. Germline assignment: CDR1 DFQATT and CDR2 SNEGSKA (reference sequence). The CDR3 has 11 amino acids. Trimming took off 0 bases at V and 6 bases at J, with 2 bases between the two ends. CDR3 nucleotide sequence: TGCAGTGCTAGAGAGGCCGGGGAGCTGTTTTTT. Amino acids: CSAREAGELFF.

The chain recombines TRBV7-2 with TRBJ2-2, with D possibly being TRBD1 (6 bases). V gave up 4 bases and J gave up 4 bases, with 13 bases separating them. The germline gives CDR1 SGHTA, CDR2 FQGNSA. The CDR3 extends over 15 amino acids. CDR3 region: CASSSYSGVTGELFF. The DNA for the CDR3 is TGTGCCAGCAGCTCCTACTCAGGGGTCACCGGGGAGCTGTTTTTT.

This clonotype appeared many times. The chain links TRBV6-5 to TRBJ2-1; 11 bases line up with TRBD2. Unmatched junction bases numbered 6, after V lost 2 bases and J lost 0 bases. CDR3 size: 18 residues. Germline assignment: CDR1 MNHEY and CDR2 SVGAGI. This chain's CDR3 is CASSYRTSGPRSYNEQFF. The CDR3 DNA is TGTGCCAGCAGTTACCGGACTAGCGGGCCGCGCTCCTACAATGAGCAGTTCTTC.

V gene TRBV20-1 combines with J gene TRBJ2-7, with D perhaps TRBD1 (5 bases). This CDR3 comprises 14 residues. The V end was cut by 7 bases, the J end by 1 base, with 17 bases between. Germline assignment: CDR1 DFQATT and CDR2 SNEGSKA (reference sequence). CDR3 sequence (DNA): TGCAGTGTCAAACTCCCTGGGGCGTCCTACGAGCAGTACTTC. This sequence encodes CSVKLPGASYEQYF.

This chain uses TRBV7-6 with TRBJ2-2, with TRBD2 identical over 10 bases. The CDR3 runs to 19 residues. Germline V lookup: CDR1 SGHVS, CDR2 FNYEAQ. The J segment lost 0 bases and the V segment lost 2 bases, leaving 9 bases of the junction unmatched. The CDR3 region is CASSLIVAGGPPNTGELFF. In DNA form, the CDR3 reads TGTGCCAGCAGCTTAATCGTAGCGGGGGGCCCCCCGAACACCGGGGAGCTGTTTTTT.

V gene TRBV6-1 combines with J gene TRBJ1-4; TRBD1 aligns across 9 bases. Germline-derived CDR1 and CDR2 are MNHNS and SASEGT. The V and J ends lost 6 bases and 3 bases, in that order; junction bases with no gene match: 11. The CDR3 length is 17 residues. The DNA for the CDR3 is TGTGCCAGCAGGGGACAGGGTCCGGGACCTTCTAATGAAAAACTGTTTTTT. Its translation is CASRGQGPGPSNEKLFF.

This clonotype was seen at least ten times. The J gene is TRBJ1-2, the V gene TRBV7-8, with D possibly matching TRBD1 (6 bases). CDR3 length: 15 amino acids. CDR1 and CDR2 (germline): SGHVS, FQNEAQ. V lost 6 bases and J 0 bases, leaving 14 bases between the germline ends. DNA of the CDR3: TGTGCCAGCAGTTCGGGGGGCGGATCTAACTATGGCTACACCTTC. Translation: CASSSGGGSNYGYTF.

This chain joins TRBV5-6 and TRBJ2-7; 7 bases agree with TRBD1. CDR1 and CDR2 from the germline V gene are SGHDT and YYEEEE. This CDR3 is built from 15 residues. The V and J ends lost 3 bases and 0 bases, in that order; junction bases with no gene match: 6. The CDR3 loop reads CASSYGTANSYEQYF. DNA for the CDR3: TGTGCCAGCAGCTACGGGACAGCTAACTCCTACGAGCAGTACTTC.

This clonotype was picked up a small number of times. Here the CDR3 DNA reads TGCAGTGCTCTGTTGGGCTTTAATGAAAAACTGTTTTTT. It is translated as CSALLGFNEKLFF. The V call is TRBV20-1, the J call TRBJ1-4; D is unclear. V lost 5 bases and J lost 4, with 11 bases in between. Germline CDR1 and CDR2: DFQATT and SNEGSKA (reference sequence). The CDR3 covers 13 residues.